The T cell receptor (beta chain) under discussion was sequenced for a study of blood T cell repertoires in COVID-19. Study as a whole: COVID-19 samples, acute and convalescent, were from the United States, Italy and Spain. From T cells, B-cell-depleted T cells, or PBMCs came the material, which was cDNA or gDNA.

The CDR3 has 15 amino acids. The germline V gene has CDR1 SGHTA and CDR2 FQGTGA. V shed 4 bases, J shed 2 bases, and the junction held 5 bases outside the gene matches. Authors' methods: Quantification of nucleated cells was approximated via reference gene primer amplification. Here immunoSEQ multiplex PCR was the method, and the copy in TCRdb shows in-frame clones only, minus some. From that table come the V and J calls and clone size; the DNA was used to work out D and trimming. Of roughly 100,000 clones listed, 75% to 90% are singletons. This TCR was sampled from a man older than 75 with acute or convalescent COVID-19. Sequencing input: peripheral blood. The J gene is TRBJ2-1, the V gene TRBV7-3; 7 nucleotides agree with TRBD2. The CDR3 sequence: CASSSQGLAYNEQFF. The CDR3 DNA is TGTGCCAGCAGCTCCCAAGGACTAGCCTACAATGAGCAGTTCTTC.